Here is one TCR beta chain with its context. Here immunoSEQ multiplex PCR was the method, and the copy in TCRdb shows in-frame clones only, minus some. The sample carries about 6,100 clones, approximately 79% recorded once. Germline V gives CDR1 LNHNV, CDR2 YYDKDF (reference sequence). CDR3 length: 17 residues. The V end lost 0 bases, the J end lost 3 bases, and 17 bases lay between the germline ends. This sample is drawn from a study of T cell clones after liver transplantation. Study details: Third-party-reactive TCRbeta sequences from pre-transplant mixed lymphocyte reactions served as antigen-independent comparators. HCV positivity affected three of eight recipients; the rest lacked autoimmune or viral indications. At least one year of complete immunosuppression withdrawal without enzymes over twice normal defined tolerance. Blood was drawn pre-transplant, before withdrawal, and after full or failed withdrawal.

This receptor was obtained from a human patient who received a liver transplant. Some of the T cells may derive from the graft donor. Material: CD8+ T cells from blood, obtained 24 months after liver transplant. This chain uses TRBV15 with TRBJ1-1, with D hard to call. CDR3 in amino acids: CATSRDQWEYLDTEAFF. The CDR3 DNA is TGTGCCACCAGCAGAGATCAATGGGAGTATCTGGACACTGAAGCTTTCTTT.